This is a list of T cell receptor beta chains from one sample in a study of shared clonotypes between healthy human individuals. The data were produced by immunoSEQ multiplex PCR, yet TCRdb's version contains in-frame clones alone and is incomplete. The repertoire consists of a few million clones, with around 90% occurring once and the leading ten covering around 0.14%. The specimen was naive CD4+ T cells sorted from blood. These receptors came from a man aged 18 to 29 in good health. Each CDR3 is given without its conserved first and last residue. The order of the fields is V gene, CDR3 protein.

v_call: TRBV30; cdr3_aa: AWSAGWYNEQF
v_call: TRBV5-4; cdr3_aa: ASSLVASGQETQY
v_call: TRBV6-5; cdr3_aa: ASSLGGPKETQY
v_call: TRBV30; cdr3_aa: AWSGMNRVNEKLF
v_call: TRBV5-5; cdr3_aa: ASSLHEGQGGSYEQY
v_call: TRBV5-1; cdr3_aa: ASSAGTDMNTEAF
v_call: TRBV5-1; cdr3_aa: ASSPLLAGPGKQY
v_call: TRBV6-5; cdr3_aa: ASRPGTPQETQY
v_call: TRBV11-3; cdr3_aa: ASSLGTGDRSEQF
v_call: TRBV10-3; cdr3_aa: AIIASRDTEAF
v_call: TRBV7-8; cdr3_aa: ASSLSSGADTQY
v_call: TRBV28; cdr3_aa: ASSRWDSGNTIY
v_call: TRBV18; cdr3_aa: ASSPRAGPRHEQY
v_call: TRBV11-2; cdr3_aa: ASSVGGRDSRETQY
v_call: TRBV19; cdr3_aa: ASSTLDRGVNQPQH
v_call: TRBV12-5; cdr3_aa: ASGDHDRVNTEAF
v_call: TRBV9; cdr3_aa: ASSVGQELTEAF
v_call: TRBV13; cdr3_aa: ASSLRANYGYT
v_call: TRBV5-1; cdr3_aa: ASSLFPEANYGYT
v_call: TRBV4-1; cdr3_aa: ASSLYGDLSYGYT
v_call: TRBV27; cdr3_aa: ASSLSGSGIVGEQY
v_call: TRBV7-8; cdr3_aa: ASSPSPKGPRAGGYT
v_call: TRBV19; cdr3_aa: ASQRGKSNTGELF
v_call: TRBV10-3; cdr3_aa: AISEDRGSTSPRNFYGYT
v_call: TRBV6-1; cdr3_aa: ASEALAANEQF
v_call: TRBV16; cdr3_aa: ASSRAMNTEAF
v_call: TRBV7-3; cdr3_aa: ASSLNPLHGGTGELF
v_call: TRBV16; cdr3_aa: ASSPQTGAYNEQF
v_call: TRBV18; cdr3_aa: ASSLGIPYEQY
v_call: TRBV10-1; cdr3_aa: ASSDGGHNTGELF
v_call: TRBV4-1; cdr3_aa: ASSQGAVGLYEQY
v_call: TRBV7-9; cdr3_aa: ASSLDRGYNSPLH
v_call: TRBV6-1; cdr3_aa: ASSESSLYGYT
v_call: TRBV6-6; cdr3_aa: ASSSFAYEQY
v_call: TRBV5-1; cdr3_aa: ASSLAGVAKNIQY
v_call: TRBV29-1; cdr3_aa: SVGGRETQY
v_call: TRBV11-2; cdr3_aa: ASSLSGGSSYEQY
v_call: TRBV27; cdr3_aa: ASSPSTRPDTQY
v_call: TRBV4-1; cdr3_aa: ASSQDLGQRLYEQY
v_call: TRBV5-1; cdr3_aa: ASSRANGRGDTQY
v_call: TRBV5-1; cdr3_aa: ASSLIPGNTIY
v_call: TRBV4-1; cdr3_aa: ASSQGSLNYGYT
v_call: TRBV7-9; cdr3_aa: ASSLEVLDEKLF
v_call: TRBV2; cdr3_aa: ASSSGRMFDEQF
v_call: TRBV2; cdr3_aa: ASSRTGTAYEQY
v_call: TRBV5-1; cdr3_aa: ASSLEGWSTGELF
v_call: TRBV10-3; cdr3_aa: AISEGSSNYEQY
v_call: TRBV18; cdr3_aa: ASSQNPLAGGPDTQY
v_call: TRBV6-1; cdr3_aa: ASSELGARSPLH
v_call: TRBV11-2; cdr3_aa: ASSIIRVSTDTQY
v_call: TRBV30; cdr3_aa: AWGQGEKLF
v_call: TRBV9; cdr3_aa: ASRGQGTDTQY
v_call: TRBV19; cdr3_aa: ASSRGLAGGINNEQF
v_call: TRBV10-2; cdr3_aa: ASSHSDYEQY
v_call: TRBV10-3; cdr3_aa: AISATTDSNEKLF